This T cell receptor beta chain appears in the sequencing data of a study of T cell repertoires in aging, cancer and after chemotherapy. Study summary: Six age groups, ranging from 30 or younger to 70 or older, included the donors. General observations from the study: No conclusions about immunological memory after chemotherapy can be drawn from the repertoire data.

Details on this clonotype: The antigen is not known.

The template was genomic DNA from peripheral blood, not RNA. A mixed TRB-A/B primer pool amplified rearranged TRB by multiplex touch-down PCR. MiXCR was run by TCRdb on the multiplex PCR reads, yielding one entry per CDR3 protein. This sample has under 2,500 distinct CDR3 sequences, with 51% found just once. Deletions cut 2 bases from V and 2 bases from J, with 5 bases between. This CDR3 contains 13 residues. Germline CDR1 reads MNHEY; CDR2 reads SVGAGI. This receptor was identified in a human donor with a blood cancer. The J gene is TRBJ2-3, the V gene TRBV6-5; possibly TRBD2 for D (5 bases). What was sequenced was blood. The CDR3 loop reads CASSYRDTDTQYF. Here the CDR3 DNA reads TGTGCCAGCAGTTACCGGGACACAGATACGCAGTATTTT.